The text below deals with one T cell receptor beta chain. Its target is not known. This entry is derived from a study of regulatory T cells in long-lasting Graves disease. Findings and limits, study-wide: There was favoring of TRBV28, TRBJ1-2 and TRBJ2-5 in persistent disease.

The authors built TCR beta libraries using iRepertoire HTBI primers and Arm-PCR of CDR3 regions. TCRdb reprocessed the multiplex PCR reads via MiXCR and lists one record per CDR3 protein. Among under 450,000 distinct CDR3 sequences listed, less than 25% were seen once. Time point denoted: persistent/refractory GD, antithyroid drugs over 5 years with positive TRAb. Making the TCR library involved RNA that had been extracted from PBMCs. Between the trimmed V and J ends, which lost 4 bases and 1 base, there was a span of 17 bases. The CDR3 is made up of 16 amino acids. The germline V gene encodes CDR1 MNHEY and CDR2 SVGEGT.

The J gene is TRBJ2-7, the V gene TRBV6-2 or TRBV6-3; D remains ambiguous. Source: peripheral blood mononuclear cells (PBMCs), taken when the disease was refractory, from a patient treated with antithyroid drugs. The TCR originated in a female donor with Graves disease. The CDR3 nucleotides read TGTGCCAGCAGTTGCGGATGGGGTATCCTATCCTACGAGCAGTACTTC. It specifies CASSCGWGILSYEQYF.